The 19 T cell receptor beta chains listed next were all sequenced from one sample in a study of blood T cell repertoires in COVID-19. Here immunoSEQ multiplex PCR was the method, and the copy in TCRdb shows in-frame clones only, minus some. Found here are about 71,000 clones, 90% of them singletons; the top ten hold just over 5%. The sample taken for sequencing was peripheral blood. The receptors derive from a woman in her late teens or twenties with acute or convalescent COVID-19.

J is TRBJ2-1 and V is TRBV11-2; a possible D gene is TRBD1 (5 bases). Trimming left V 1 base short and J 2 bases short, with 15 bases between. From germline, CDR1 is SGHAT and CDR2 FQNNGV. This CDR3 has 17 residues. CDR3 protein: CASSLGRLGLTYNEQFF. As DNA, the CDR3 is TGTGCCAGCAGCTTAGGCCGGTTGGGGCTTACCTACAATGAGCAGTTCTTC.

The V and J genes are TRBV6-5 and TRBJ1-6; D might be TRBD1 (5 bases). Germline CDR1 is MNHEY and CDR2 is SVGAGI. V was shortened by 6 bases and J by 7 bases, with 7 bases between the two germline ends. The length of the CDR3 is 12 residues. CDR3 coding DNA: TGTGCCAGCAGGACAGTGAATTCACCCCTCCACTTT. Translation gives CASRTVNSPLHF.

The chain uses TRBV18 and TRBJ1-2; D remains unclear. Germline V gene lookup returns CDR1 KGHSH and CDR2 LQKENI. This CDR3 has 14 residues. V gave up 3 bases and J gave up 1 base, with 9 bases separating them. The CDR3 DNA follows: TGTGCCAGCTCACCGGAGAGGGATAACTATGGCTACACCTTC. Protein: CASSPERDNYGYTF. Combining the CDR3 with reference TRBV18 and TRBJ1-2 gives the whole variable domain NAGVMQNPRHLVRRRGQEARLRCSPMKGHSHVYWYRQLPEEGLKFMVYLQKENIIDESGMPKERFSAEFPKEGPSILRIQQVVRGDSAAYFCASSPERDNYGYTFGSGTRLTVV.

The chain carries TRBV29-1 and TRBJ2-7; 13 bases agree with TRBD2. The germline gives CDR1 SQVTM, CDR2 ANQGSEA. The V and J ends lost 5 bases and 3 bases, in that order; junction bases with no gene match: 7. There are 15 residues in the CDR3. The CDR3 bases are TGCAGCGTTAGTCCCGGGACTAGCGGGATCTACGAGCAGTACTTC. It encodes CSVSPGTSGIYEQYF.

This clone turned up a few times. The chain recombines TRBV3-1 (or the pseudogene TRBV3-2) with TRBJ2-3, with 8 bases matching TRBD2. CDR3 length: 19 amino acids. Trimming at V came to 3 bases and at J to 4 bases, leaving 18 bases not matched to a gene. The germline CDR1 and CDR2 sequences are LGHDT and YNNKEL (reference sequence). The DNA of the CDR3 is TGTGCCAGCAGCCAGCGTCATCCCAATTCGCGGGGGGAGGCAGATACGCAGTATTTT. It yields the protein CASSQRHPNSRGEADTQYF.

In its sample, this clone was seen once. V gene TRBV15 combines with J gene TRBJ1-2; 7 bases agree with TRBD1. V lost 4 bases and J lost 4; bases outside the gene matches: 6. The length of the CDR3 is 14 residues. CDR1 is LNHNV, CDR2 YYDKDF, per germline (reference sequence). The CDR3 loop is CATSNKGGFYGYTF. In nucleotides, the CDR3 is TGTGCCACCAGCAATAAAGGGGGCTTCTATGGCTACACCTTC. Full variable domain (remainder filled in from reference TRBV15 and TRBJ1-2): DAMVIQNPRYQVTQFGKPVTLSCSQTLNHNVMYWYQQKSSQAPKLLFHYYDKDFNNEADTPDNFQSRRPNTSFCFLDIRSPGLGDTAMYLCATSNKGGFYGYTFGSGTRLTVV.

The rearrangement joins TRBV28 to TRBJ1-5; 7 positions agree with TRBD1. Germline CDR1 and CDR2: MDHEN and SYDVKM. This CDR3 comprises 18 residues. V dropped 5 bases and J dropped 0; count of bases not matched to a gene: 13. CDR3 amino acids: CASSISRTGIYSNQPQHF. DNA for the CDR3: TGTGCCAGCAGTATCTCAAGGACAGGCATTTATAGCAATCAGCCCCAGCATTTT.

The chain joins TRBV7-2 to TRBJ2-1; 11 nucleotides match TRBD2. V lost 4 bases, J lost 10 bases, and 12 bases stayed unmatched. CDR3 length: 16 residues. Germline CDR1 is SGHTA and CDR2 is FQGNSA. CDR3 loop: CASSYLTSGSFREQFF. The DNA of the CDR3 is TGTGCCAGCAGCTACTTAACTAGCGGGAGCTTTCGGGAGCAGTTCTTC.

This chain joins TRBV7-2 and TRBJ1-4, with TRBD1 as a possible D gene (6 bases). Between the trimmed V and J ends, which lost 6 bases and 5 bases, there was a span of 10 bases. In germline, CDR1 is SGHTA, CDR2 FQGNSA. This CDR3 has 13 residues. CDR3 loop: CASSGQGNEKLFF. The CDR3 DNA is TGTGCCAGCAGTGGTCAGGGGAATGAAAAACTGTTTTTT.

This clone has only one observation. The CDR3 DNA reads as TGTGCCAGCAGTTTAAGGGGGTCCGGCTACACCTTC. Amino acids: CASSLRGSGYTF. V and J are TRBV12-3 or TRBV12-4 and TRBJ1-2; D perhaps matches TRBD1 (6 bases). The CDR3 spans 12 residues. V was clipped by 2 bases and J by 8 bases, with 9 bases between them.

Details on this clone: One end of the junction does not line up with germline, which may come from a read error. J is TRBJ1-2 and V is TRBV6-1, with D perhaps TRBD1 (5 bases). The germline V gene encodes CDR1 MNHNS and CDR2 SASEGT. The CDR3 consists of 16 residues. DNA of the CDR3: TGTGCCAGCACTGAACTCTGGGTACGACAGAAGTATGGCTACACCTTC. Protein product: CASTELWVRQKYGYTF.

The chain employs TRBV20-1 and TRBJ2-1; 7 nucleotides line up with TRBD1. This CDR3 spans 15 amino acids. Germline CDR1 and CDR2: DFQATT and SNEGSKA (reference sequence). Unmatched junction bases numbered 8, after V lost 3 bases and J lost 3 bases. As DNA, the CDR3 is TGCAGTGCTAGTGACGCCGGGACAGACTACAATGAGCAGTTCTTC. This sequence encodes CSASDAGTDYNEQFF.

The V gene is TRBV24-1, the J gene TRBJ2-4; 8 bases are a match to TRBD1. The CDR3 sequence is 19 residues long. Germline V gene sequence: CDR1 KGHDR, CDR2 SFDVKD. J was trimmed by 1 base and V by 8 bases; bases with no gene match: 18. The CDR3 reads CATMPCDRGNPLAKNIQYF. CDR3 coding DNA: TGTGCCACCATGCCGTGTGACAGGGGAAATCCTTTGGCCAAAAACATTCAGTACTTC.

The chain carries TRBV6-2 or TRBV6-3 and TRBJ2-1; no clear D. Germline V gives CDR1 MNHEY, CDR2 SVGEGT. The CDR3 contains 17 residues. Between the trimmed V and J ends, which lost 5 bases and 0 bases, there was a span of 17 bases. The CDR3 protein is CASSADGFRSSYNEQFF. In DNA form, the CDR3 reads TGTGCCAGCAGTGCTGACGGGTTTCGAAGCTCCTACAATGAGCAGTTCTTC.

The J gene is TRBJ2-1, the V gene TRBV5-1; D perhaps matches TRBD2 (6 bases). The length of the CDR3 is 16 residues. From germline, CDR1 is SGHRS and CDR2 YFSETQ. V lost 4 bases to trimming and J lost 3 bases, with 17 bases between them. The CDR3: CASSRPGSGHYNEQFF. Written as DNA, the CDR3 is TGCGCCAGCAGCCGGCCGGGTAGCGGCCACTACAATGAGCAGTTCTTC.

The chain uses TRBV28 and TRBJ1-2, with D possibly being TRBD1 (6 bases). Germline V gene data show CDR1 as MDHEN and CDR2 as SYDVKM. The CDR3 has 13 residues. Trimming took off 5 bases at V and 5 bases at J, with 12 bases between the two ends. CDR3 DNA sequence: TGTGCCAGCAGTATGGGACACGTGTATGGCTACACCTTC. Protein product: CASSMGHVYGYTF.

The CDR3 protein is CASRPQSSGNTIYF. CDR3 DNA: TGTGCCAGCAGGCCACAGAGCTCTGGAAACACCATATATTTT. The rearrangement joins TRBV6-5 to TRBJ1-3; no clear D gene. This CDR3 region has 14 residues. The V gene lost 6 bases and the J gene lost 0 bases, with 9 bases spanning the gap. The germline V gene has CDR1 MNHEY and CDR2 SVGAGI.

CDR3 loop: CASSQDPGDGYTF. CDR3 sequence (DNA): TGTGCCAGCAGCCAAGATCCCGGAGATGGCTACACCTTC. The chain has TRBV4-2 and TRBJ1-2; no reliable D call. CDR3 length equals 13 residues. Trimming cost V 0 bases and J 6 bases, with 8 bases left between them. Germline CDR1 is LGHNA and CDR2 is YNFKEQ.

V is TRBV3-1 (or the pseudogene TRBV3-2) and J is TRBJ1-6, with a weak D call TRBD1 (6 bases). The CDR3 has 18 amino acids. V gave up 1 base and J gave up 9 bases, with 22 bases separating them. Germline loops: CDR1 LGHDT, CDR2 YNNKEL (reference sequence). CDR3 residues: CASSQGGVGRGASSPLHF. CDR3 nucleotide sequence: TGTGCCAGCAGCCAAGGAGGTGTCGGCAGGGGTGCGTCTTCACCCCTCCACTTT.